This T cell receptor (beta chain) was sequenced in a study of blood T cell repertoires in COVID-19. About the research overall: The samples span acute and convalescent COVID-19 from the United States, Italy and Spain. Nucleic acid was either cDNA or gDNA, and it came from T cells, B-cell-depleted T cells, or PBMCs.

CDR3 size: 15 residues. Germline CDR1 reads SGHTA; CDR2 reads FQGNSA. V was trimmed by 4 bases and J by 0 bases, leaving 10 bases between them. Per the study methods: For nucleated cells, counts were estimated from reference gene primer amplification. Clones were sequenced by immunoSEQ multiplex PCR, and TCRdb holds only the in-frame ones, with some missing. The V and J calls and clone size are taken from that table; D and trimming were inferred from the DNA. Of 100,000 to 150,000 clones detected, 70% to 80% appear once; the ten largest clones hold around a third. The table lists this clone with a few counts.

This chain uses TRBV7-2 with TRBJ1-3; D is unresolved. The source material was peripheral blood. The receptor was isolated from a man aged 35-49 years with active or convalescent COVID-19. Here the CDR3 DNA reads TGTGCCAGCAGCTCACGACACTTCTCTGGAAACACCATATATTTT. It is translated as CASSSRHFSGNTIYF.